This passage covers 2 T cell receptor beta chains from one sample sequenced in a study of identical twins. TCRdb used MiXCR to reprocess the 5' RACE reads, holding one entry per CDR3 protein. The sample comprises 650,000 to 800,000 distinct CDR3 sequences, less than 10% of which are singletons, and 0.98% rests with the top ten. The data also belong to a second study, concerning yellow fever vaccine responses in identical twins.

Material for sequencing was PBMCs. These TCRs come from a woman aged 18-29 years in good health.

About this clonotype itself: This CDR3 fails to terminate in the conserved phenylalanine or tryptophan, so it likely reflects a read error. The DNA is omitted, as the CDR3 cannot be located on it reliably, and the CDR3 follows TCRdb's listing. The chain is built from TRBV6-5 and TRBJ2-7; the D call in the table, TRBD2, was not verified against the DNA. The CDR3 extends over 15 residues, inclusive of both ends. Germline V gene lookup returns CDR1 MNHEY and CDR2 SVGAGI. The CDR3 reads CASSYSKAARDYLNL.

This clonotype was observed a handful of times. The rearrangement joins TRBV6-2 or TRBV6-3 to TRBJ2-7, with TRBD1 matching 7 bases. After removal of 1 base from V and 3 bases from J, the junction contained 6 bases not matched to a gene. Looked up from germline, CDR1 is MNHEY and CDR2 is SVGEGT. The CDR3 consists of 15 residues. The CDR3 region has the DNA TGTGCCAGCAGTTACTTCCGGGACAGAAACTACGAGCAGTACTTC. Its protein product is CASSYFRDRNYEQYF.